This is a list of T cell receptor beta chains from one sample in a study of cytomegalovirus exposure and HLA in healthy donors. Some clones are missing from TCRdb's copy, which holds only in-frame ones; the method was immunoSEQ multiplex PCR. Of hundreds of thousands of clones in the sample, 75% to 90% were seen once. The sequencing input was PBMCs. These receptors were obtained from a woman under 30 in good health and CMV-seronegative. CDR3s include the opening cysteine and the closing phenylalanine or tryptophan. The order of the fields is clone size, J gene, V gene, D gene, CDR3 DNA, CDR3 protein. A D gene is named only where the DNA matches it firmly. Only part of the rows carry a size: once, few, many, or a class if the clone is expanded.

clone size: -
J gene: TRBJ2-3
V gene: TRBV5-8
D gene: TRBD2
CDR3 DNA: TGTGCCAGCAGCTTGGTAGTGGGACTAGGCACAGATACGCAGTATTTT
CDR3 protein: CASSLVVGLGTDTQYF

clone size: -
J gene: TRBJ2-1
V gene: TRBV28
D gene: TRBD1
CDR3 DNA: TGTGCCAGCATGCCACTAGGGACAGACGGTCATGAGCAGTTCTTC
CDR3 protein: CASMPLGTDGHEQFF

clone size: -
J gene: TRBJ2-1
V gene: TRBV29-1
D gene: -
CDR3 DNA: TGCAGCGTCCGCCCCGGGGTCCTTTCCTACAATGAGCAGTTCTTC
CDR3 protein: CSVRPGVLSYNEQFF

clone size: -
J gene: TRBJ2-1
V gene: TRBV29-1
D gene: -
CDR3 DNA: TGCAGCGTTGAAGGTCTAGCGCCTACCTACAATGAGCAGTTCTTC
CDR3 protein: CSVEGLAPTYNEQFF

clone size: once
J gene: TRBJ1-1
V gene: TRBV28
D gene: TRBD1
CDR3 DNA: TGTGCCAGCAGTTTTATCGTGGGACAGGAGAACACTGAAGCTTTCTTT
CDR3 protein: CASSFIVGQENTEAFF

clone size: -
J gene: TRBJ2-7
V gene: TRBV27
D gene: -
CDR3 DNA: TGTGCCAGCAGTTCCGGAGGGTCCTACGAGCAGTACTTC
CDR3 protein: CASSSGGSYEQYF

clone size: -
J gene: TRBJ2-3
V gene: TRBV5-6
D gene: -
CDR3 DNA: TGTGCCAGCAGCCTTGGGGACTTGCGCACAGATACGCAGTATTTT
CDR3 protein: CASSLGDLRTDTQYF

clone size: -
J gene: TRBJ2-2
V gene: TRBV5-1
D gene: TRBD1
CDR3 DNA: TGCGCCAGCGCAAGACAGGGGGCGGGCACCGGGGAGCTGTTTTTT
CDR3 protein: CASARQGAGTGELFF

clone size: few
J gene: TRBJ2-7
V gene: TRBV2
D gene: -
CDR3 DNA: TGTGCCAGCAGTGAAGGAGACAGGTCAACCTACGAGCAGTACTTC
CDR3 protein: CASSEGDRSTYEQYF

clone size: -
J gene: TRBJ1-2
V gene: TRBV10-2
D gene: -
CDR3 DNA: TGCGCCAGCCTCGACAGCTCAAGCTATGGCTACACCTTC
CDR3 protein: CASLDSSSYGYTF

clone size: -
J gene: TRBJ2-7
V gene: TRBV5-6
D gene: -
CDR3 DNA: TGTGCCAGCAGCTTGTGGCGGGACGAGCAGTACTTC
CDR3 protein: CASSLWRDEQYF

clone size: once
J gene: TRBJ1-5
V gene: TRBV27
D gene: -
CDR3 DNA: TGTGCCAGCAGCAGTACAGGGACGGGACAGCCCCAGCATTTT
CDR3 protein: CASSSTGTGQPQHF

clone size: -
J gene: TRBJ2-7
V gene: TRBV11-3
D gene: -
CDR3 DNA: TGTGCCAGCAGCTTAGGGGGATCAGGGTACGAGCAGTACTTC
CDR3 protein: CASSLGGSGYEQYF

clone size: once
J gene: TRBJ1-5
V gene: TRBV7-2
D gene: -
CDR3 DNA: TGTGCCAGCAGCTTAGGAGGGGGTCAGCCCCAGCATTTT
CDR3 protein: CASSLGGGQPQHF

clone size: -
J gene: TRBJ2-1
V gene: TRBV5-6
D gene: -
CDR3 DNA: TGTGCCAGCAGCTTCGGTCTCAATGAGCAGTTCTTC
CDR3 protein: CASSFGLNEQFF

clone size: -
J gene: TRBJ2-7
V gene: TRBV7-8
D gene: TRBD1
CDR3 DNA: TGTGCCAGCAGCCCCGGCCGGGGACAGGGCTACGAGCAGTACTTC
CDR3 protein: CASSPGRGQGYEQYF

clone size: -
J gene: TRBJ2-7
V gene: TRBV15
D gene: -
CDR3 DNA: TGTGCCACCAGCAGGGGCGTCTCCTACGAGCAGTACTTC
CDR3 protein: CATSRGVSYEQYF

clone size: -
J gene: TRBJ2-1
V gene: TRBV30
D gene: TRBD1
CDR3 DNA: TGTGCCTGGAGTGGTTGGTCAGGGGGCTCAGGGTCCTACAATGAGCAGTTCTTC
CDR3 protein: CAWSGWSGGSGSYNEQFF

clone size: -
J gene: TRBJ1-1
V gene: TRBV6-5
D gene: -
CDR3 DNA: TGTGCCAGCAGTTACGGGGCGGGGGGACGGACTGAAGCTTTCTTT
CDR3 protein: CASSYGAGGRTEAFF

clone size: -
J gene: TRBJ2-2
V gene: TRBV6-5
D gene: -
CDR3 DNA: TGTGCCAGCAGCCCGACAGTGCAGGAGCTGTTTTTT
CDR3 protein: CASSPTVQELFF

clone size: few
J gene: TRBJ1-5
V gene: TRBV15
D gene: -
CDR3 DNA: TGTGCCACCTCGTTCGACAGTGATGATCAGCCCCAGCATTTT
CDR3 protein: CATSFDSDDQPQHF

clone size: -
J gene: TRBJ2-1
V gene: TRBV7-6
D gene: TRBD2
CDR3 DNA: TGTGCCAGCAGCCCCACTAGCGGACTAAGCTCCTACAATGAGCAGTTCTTC
CDR3 protein: CASSPTSGLSSYNEQFF

clone size: -
J gene: TRBJ2-2
V gene: TRBV27
D gene: TRBD1
CDR3 DNA: TGTGCCAGCAGTAGACAGGGGGCCGGGACCGGGGAGCTGTTTTTT
CDR3 protein: CASSRQGAGTGELFF

clone size: once
J gene: TRBJ2-2
V gene: TRBV7-8
D gene: TRBD2
CDR3 DNA: TGTGCCAGCAGCTCCCTCCAGCGGGGGGGCCGAGACACCGGGGAGCTGTTTTTT
CDR3 protein: CASSSLQRGGRDTGELFF

clone size: -
J gene: TRBJ2-1
V gene: TRBV27
D gene: TRBD1
CDR3 DNA: TGTGCCAGCAGTCCTCCGGGACAGGTCCATTACGGGCAGTTCTTC
CDR3 protein: CASSPPGQVHYGQFF

clone size: -
J gene: TRBJ2-2
V gene: TRBV4-1
D gene: TRBD2
CDR3 DNA: TGCGCCAGCAGCCAAGGGACTAGCGGGGGGCCACTGCCCGGGGAGCTGTTTTTT
CDR3 protein: CASSQGTSGGPLPGELFF

clone size: -
J gene: TRBJ1-2
V gene: TRBV12-5
D gene: -
CDR3 DNA: TGTGCTACCAAACGGTCCTATGGCTACACCTTC
CDR3 protein: CATKRSYGYTF

clone size: -
J gene: TRBJ2-1
V gene: TRBV28
D gene: TRBD1
CDR3 DNA: TGTGCCAGCAGTCCCCCCGGACAGGGGAATTTCAATGAGCAGTTCTTC
CDR3 protein: CASSPPGQGNFNEQFF

clone size: -
J gene: TRBJ2-1
V gene: TRBV28
D gene: -
CDR3 DNA: TGTGCCAGCAGTTTAACTAGAACCCATACCAGCTCCTACAATGAGCAGTTCTTC
CDR3 protein: CASSLTRTHTSSYNEQFF

clone size: -
J gene: TRBJ2-5
V gene: TRBV5-1
D gene: TRBD1
CDR3 DNA: TGCGCCAGCAGCTCGACAGGGGCAAAGACCCAGTACTTC
CDR3 protein: CASSSTGAKTQYF

clone size: -
J gene: TRBJ2-1
V gene: TRBV27
D gene: -
CDR3 DNA: TGTGCCAGCAGTTCGCGCTCCTACAATGAGCAGTTCTTC
CDR3 protein: CASSSRSYNEQFF

clone size: -
J gene: TRBJ2-7
V gene: TRBV5-1
D gene: TRBD1
CDR3 DNA: TGCGCCAGCAAGGACAGGGCCCTCGGCTACGAGCAGTACTTC
CDR3 protein: CASKDRALGYEQYF

clone size: -
J gene: TRBJ1-2
V gene: TRBV28
D gene: -
CDR3 DNA: TGTGCCAGCAGTATTATCGGGACTAACTATGGCTACACCTTC
CDR3 protein: CASSIIGTNYGYTF

clone size: -
J gene: TRBJ2-7
V gene: TRBV11-2
D gene: TRBD1
CDR3 DNA: TGTGCCAGCAGCTCAGCCGGAGCCGGGACAGGGGGCTACGAGCAGTACTTC
CDR3 protein: CASSSAGAGTGGYEQYF

clone size: -
J gene: TRBJ2-7
V gene: TRBV7-2
D gene: -
CDR3 DNA: TGTGCCAGCAGCTTAAACGTGGGACTTTACGAGCAGTACTTC
CDR3 protein: CASSLNVGLYEQYF

clone size: -
J gene: TRBJ2-3
V gene: TRBV9
D gene: TRBD2
CDR3 DNA: TGTGCCAGCAGCCCCGGGTTAGCGGGAAGCGGTGGCACAGATACGCAGTATTTT
CDR3 protein: CASSPGLAGSGGTDTQYF

clone size: -
J gene: TRBJ1-2
V gene: TRBV30
D gene: -
CDR3 DNA: TGTGCCTGGAGTGCGGACGGGCCAGCAAGTTCGGGAGGCTACACCTTC
CDR3 protein: CAWSADGPASSGGYTF

clone size: once
J gene: TRBJ1-4
V gene: TRBV7-9
D gene: -
CDR3 DNA: TGTGCCAGCAGCCCTACCGGGGGTAGAAATGAAAAACTGTTTTTT
CDR3 protein: CASSPTGGRNEKLFF

clone size: -
J gene: TRBJ2-1
V gene: TRBV7-3
D gene: TRBD1
CDR3 DNA: TGTGCCAGCAGCCCCGGGACAGGGGGCCCGAATGAGCAGTTCTTC
CDR3 protein: CASSPGTGGPNEQFF

clone size: -
J gene: TRBJ1-2
V gene: TRBV19
D gene: TRBD1
CDR3 DNA: TGTGCCAGCTTACAAGACAGGGGTTTAGGCTACACCTTC
CDR3 protein: CASLQDRGLGYTF

clone size: -
J gene: TRBJ1-5
V gene: TRBV13
D gene: TRBD1
CDR3 DNA: TGTGCCAGCAGCTGGGGACAGGGTAGGAATCAGCCCCAGCATTTT
CDR3 protein: CASSWGQGRNQPQHF

clone size: -
J gene: TRBJ2-1
V gene: TRBV7-8
D gene: -
CDR3 DNA: TGTGCCAGCAGCTTAGTAGGAGGGCTCTCCTACAATGAGCAGTTCTTC
CDR3 protein: CASSLVGGLSYNEQFF

clone size: -
J gene: TRBJ2-3
V gene: TRBV7-2
D gene: TRBD2
CDR3 DNA: TGTGCCAGCAGCACCACTAGCGGGAGAAGGGATACGCAGTATTTT
CDR3 protein: CASSTTSGRRDTQYF

clone size: -
J gene: TRBJ1-2
V gene: TRBV7-9
D gene: -
CDR3 DNA: TGTGCCAGCAGCTTATGGGACTTGGTCTATGGCTACACCTTC
CDR3 protein: CASSLWDLVYGYTF

clone size: -
J gene: TRBJ2-5
V gene: TRBV5-1
D gene: TRBD2
CDR3 DNA: TGCGCCAGCAGCCCTGGGACTAACCAAGAGACCCAGTACTTC
CDR3 protein: CASSPGTNQETQYF

clone size: -
J gene: TRBJ1-1
V gene: TRBV29-1
D gene: -
CDR3 DNA: TGCAGCGTCGCCCCGTCAGGGTTAACTGAAGCTTTCTTT
CDR3 protein: CSVAPSGLTEAFF

clone size: -
J gene: TRBJ1-1
V gene: TRBV6-4
D gene: TRBD1
CDR3 DNA: TGTGCCAGCAGGACAGGGATTGGGGACACTGAAGCTTTCTTT
CDR3 protein: CASRTGIGDTEAFF

clone size: -
J gene: TRBJ2-1
V gene: TRBV27
D gene: TRBD1
CDR3 DNA: TGTGCCAGCAGCCCCGGGACAGCCGTCCCGAATGAGCAGTTCTTC
CDR3 protein: CASSPGTAVPNEQFF